The 19 T cell receptor beta chains below all came from one sample that was sequenced in a study of T cells in women clearing cervical HPV infection. Here immunoSEQ multiplex PCR was the method, and the copy in TCRdb shows in-frame clones only, minus some. The listing contains under 35,000 clones. The sequenced sample was blood buffy coat. The receptors originated from a woman between 18 and 75 years old with a cervical HPV16 infection that either progressed to CIN3+ or cleared (not recorded which).

For this clone: Read coverage stops 3 residues before the CDR3 terminus; the germline J gene supplies the remainder. This chain uses TRBV6-4 with TRBJ2-1; D may be TRBD1 (6 bases). With 6 bases removed from V and 5 bases from J, the gap between germline ends came to 14 bases. The CDR3 has 14 residues. The V gene's germline CDR1 is MRHNA and CDR2 SNTAGT. The CDR3 here is CASRDSTGNNEQFF. The CDR3 bases that were read are TGTGCCAGCAGGGATAGTACAGGGAACAATGAG.

Partial CDR3 DNA: TGTGCCATCAGTGAGCGGGTGAATGAG. This codes for CAISERVNE. The complete CDR3 sequence is CAISERVNEQFF. The chain is built from TRBV10-3 and TRBJ2-1; D unclear. The read finishes 3 residues shy of the CDR3 end, and the germline J gene is used to complete it. Trimming stripped 2 bases from V and 7 bases from J, with 6 bases between. The CDR3 length is 12 residues. Germline V gives CDR1 ENHRY, CDR2 SYGVKD.

Comment on this clone: The read halts 3 residues ahead of the CDR3 end, with the missing end drawn from the germline J gene. The V and J genes are TRBV2 and TRBJ1-2; no clear D gene. V was pared by 8 bases and J by 3 bases, with 7 bases between. Per germline, CDR1 SNHLY and CDR2 FYNNEI. This CDR3 contains 11 residues. CDR3 loop: CASEVDYGYTF. The DNA read from the CDR3 is TGTGCCAGCGAGGTTGACTATGGC.

Here the CDR3 reads CSAKQASSGGPLADTQYF. The sequenced part of the CDR3 DNA is TGCAGTGCTAAACAAGCTTCTTCGGGGGGGCCTTTAGCAGATACG. The chain uses TRBV20-1 and TRBJ2-3, with 8 nucleotides matching TRBD2. The read ends 3 residues early relative to the CDR3; the germline J gene fills the gap. Germline CDR1 is DFQATT and CDR2 is SNEGSKA (reference sequence). The junction had 19 bases not matched to a gene; V was cut back by 4 bases and J by 4 bases. The CDR3 contains 18 residues.

Remarks on this clone: Read sequence stops 3 residues before the CDR3 end, and the germline J gene provides the missing end. The chain carries TRBV19 and TRBJ1-1; D is undetermined. The CDR3 extends over 14 amino acids. Germline V gene sequence: CDR1 LNHDA, CDR2 SQIVND (reference sequence). Between the trimmed V and J ends, which lost 1 base and 5 bases, there was a span of 11 bases. The chain's CDR3 is CASSIVGRRTEAFF. The sequenced part of the CDR3 DNA is TGTGCCAGTAGTATAGTTGGCAGGAGGACTGAA.

On this clone itself: The read finishes 3 residues shy of the CDR3 end, and the germline J gene is used to complete it. The chain carries TRBV2 and TRBJ1-4, with D hard to call. CDR3 size: 12 residues. The V end lost 6 bases, the J end lost 4 bases, and 6 bases lay between the germline ends. Germline V gene data show CDR1 as SNHLY and CDR2 as FYNNEI. The CDR3 reads CASSKGNEKLFF. The DNA read from the CDR3 is TGTGCCAGCAGCAAGGGTAATGAAAAA.

A note on this clone: The sequence runs out 3 residues before the end of the CDR3; the remainder is reconstructed from the germline J gene. V is TRBV20-1 and J is TRBJ2-1; no clear D. Deletions cut 2 bases from V and 7 bases from J, with 12 bases between. Germline loops: CDR1 DFQATT, CDR2 SNEGSKA (reference sequence). This CDR3 has 13 residues. CDR3 protein: CSARLLEANEQFF. CDR3 DNA (partial): TGCAGTGCTAGATTGCTAGAGGCTAATGAG.

Incomplete CDR3 DNA: TGTGCCAGCAGTGTGGCGGGCACCGGGGAG. Amino acids: CASSVAGTGE. The whole CDR3 protein is CASSVAGTGELFF. This sequence joins TRBV6-4 and TRBJ2-2; D is perhaps TRBD2 (5 bases). The CDR3 end lies 3 residues beyond the end of the read and is filled in from the germline J gene. The CDR3 sequence is 13 residues long. Germline CDR1 is MRHNA and CDR2 is SNTAGT. V shed 4 bases and J shed 4 bases, with 7 bases lying between them.

In the case of this clone: With the read ending 3 residues before the CDR3 end, the germline J gene is used to fill in that end. This chain uses TRBV29-1 with TRBJ2-5; 7 bases map to TRBD2. The CDR3 runs 13 residues. J lost 1 base, V lost 4 bases, and 3 bases had no gene match. Looked up from germline, CDR1 is SQVTM and CDR2 is ANQGSEA. The CDR3 loop reads CSVAGGPQETQYF. Incomplete CDR3 DNA: TGCAGCGTTGCGGGGGGACCCCAAGAGACC. The full variable domain, in which reference TRBV29-1 and TRBJ2-5 provide the parts outside the CDR3, is SAVISQKPSRDICQRGTSLTIQCQVDSQVTMMFWYRQQPGQSLTLIATANQGSEATYESGFVIDKFPISRPNLTFSTLTVSNMSPEDSSIYLCSVAGGPQETQYFGPGTRLLVL.

Concerning this clone itself: The read terminates 3 residues ahead of where the CDR3 ends, so the germline J gene completes it. V gene TRBV2 combines with J gene TRBJ1-6, with D hard to call. Between the trimmed V and J ends, which lost 5 bases and 7 bases, there was a span of 6 bases. CDR3 length: 12 amino acids. Germline V gene sequence: CDR1 SNHLY, CDR2 FYNNEI. The covered CDR3 bases are TGTGCCAGCAGTTACACGAATTCACCC. This translates into CASSYTNSP. In full, the CDR3 reads CASSYTNSPLHF.

The covered CDR3 bases are TGTGCCAGCAGCCTAGGACAGGCTCTCTCTAGCAATCAGCCC. Amino acid sequence: CASSLGQALSSNQP. From start to end, the CDR3 is CASSLGQALSSNQPQHF. J is TRBJ1-5 and V is TRBV4-2, with 7 nucleotides matching TRBD1. The read ends 3 residues early relative to the CDR3; the germline J gene fills the gap. Germline trimming cut 4 bases from V and 0 bases from J; bases unmatched to any gene: 9. The CDR3 runs to 17 residues. CDR1 and CDR2 from the germline V gene are LGHNA and YNFKEQ.

Details on this clone: The read ends 3 residues early relative to the CDR3; the germline J gene fills the gap. The chain links TRBV7-3 to TRBJ1-1, with D perhaps matching TRBD1 (5 bases). Deletions cut 4 bases from V and 1 base from J, with 7 bases between. The V gene's germline CDR1 is SGHTA and CDR2 FQGTGA. This CDR3 comprises 13 residues. CDR3 sequence reads: CASSYQGNTEAFF. CDR3 DNA, as far as it was read: TGTGCCAGCAGCTACCAGGGGAACACTGAA. Combining the CDR3 with reference TRBV7-3 and TRBJ1-1 gives the whole variable domain GAGVSQTPSNKVTEKGKYVELRCDPISGHTALYWYRQSLGQGPEFLIYFQGTGAADDSGLPNDRFFAVRPEGSVSTLKIQRTERGDSAVYLCASSYQGNTEAFFGQGTRLTVV.

On this clone itself: The read gets to within 3 residues of the CDR3 end, and the germline J gene fills in the rest. The chain uses TRBV6-2 or TRBV6-3 and TRBJ2-5, with 12 nucleotides matching TRBD2. With 6 bases clipped from V and 5 bases from J, the junction kept 13 bases outside the gene matches. This CDR3 contains 17 residues. The germline V gene has CDR1 MNHEY and CDR2 SVGEGT. The DNA read from the CDR3 is TGTGCCAGCAGCCTGCCTAAACCTAGCGGGGGGGCTGAGACC. Translating gives CASSLPKPSGGAET. In full, the CDR3 reads CASSLPKPSGGAETQYF.

Worth noting for this clone: Read coverage stops 3 residues before the CDR3 terminus; the germline J gene supplies the remainder. The chain employs TRBV7-2 and TRBJ1-4; weak D call: TRBD1 (6 bases). This CDR3 has 15 amino acids. Deletions cut 5 bases from V and 7 bases from J, with 17 bases between. Germline V gene sequence: CDR1 SGHTA, CDR2 FQGNSA. The CDR3 reads CASSRAPGQGEKLFF. Incomplete CDR3 DNA: TGTGCCAGCAGCCGGGCCCCGGGACAAGGTGAAAAA. The variable domain in full, with the rest retrieved from reference TRBV7-2 and TRBJ1-4, is GAGVSQSPSNKVTEKGKDVELRCDPISGHTALYWYRQSLGQGLEFLIYFQGNSAPDKSGLPSDRFSAERTGGSVSTLTIQRTQQEDSAVYLCASSRAPGQGEKLFFGSGTQLSVL.

To note about this clone: Read data end 3 residues before the CDR3 end; the end is taken from the germline J gene. The genes are TRBV19 and TRBJ2-7; 10 bases line up with TRBD2. The germline V gene encodes CDR1 LNHDA and CDR2 SQIVND (reference sequence). After removal of 5 bases from V and 0 bases from J, the junction contained 7 bases not matched to a gene. CDR3 length equals 16 residues. The sequenced CDR3 bases are TGTGCCAGTAGTGCTAGCGGGGGCACAAGCTCCTACGAG. This sequence encodes CASSASGGTSSYE. The full CDR3 protein is CASSASGGTSSYEQYF. The complete variable domain, with remaining parts taken from reference TRBV19 and TRBJ2-7, reads DGGITQSPKYLFRKEGQNVTLSCEQNLNHDAMYWYRQDPGQGLRLIYYSQIVNDFQKGDIAEGYSVSREKKESFPLTVTSAQKNPTAFYLCASSASGGTSSYEQYFGPGTRLTVT.

For this clone: Read sequence stops 3 residues before the CDR3 end, and the germline J gene provides the missing end. The chain has TRBV20-1 and TRBJ2-3; 7 bases fit TRBD1. After removal of 5 bases from V and 4 bases from J, the junction contained 6 bases not matched to a gene. The CDR3 totals 13 residues. Germline V CDR1 and CDR2: DFQATT, SNEGSKA (reference sequence). This chain's CDR3 is CSAYRQGPDTQYF. The CDR3 DNA, read in part, is TGCAGTGCTTATCGACAGGGACCAGATACG.

Comments on this clone: The read ends 3 residues before the CDR3 terminus; that terminus is restored from the germline J gene. The chain has TRBV18 and TRBJ2-7; no clear D. The germline gives CDR1 KGHSH, CDR2 LQKENI. This CDR3 spans 15 amino acids. The germline V and J ends were trimmed by 3 bases and 3 bases, with 15 bases remaining between them. Partial CDR3 DNA: TGTGCCAGCTCACCGATGGTGTCCAGGCACTACGAG. Encoded protein: CASSPMVSRHYE. Given in full, the CDR3 is CASSPMVSRHYEQYF.

In the case of this clone: The read ends 3 residues shy of where the CDR3 ends; the end is completed using the germline J gene. V usage is TRBV20-1 and J usage is TRBJ2-3; D is unclear. There are 15 residues in the CDR3. V shed 3 bases and J shed 4 bases, with 17 bases lying between them. The germline gives CDR1 DFQATT, CDR2 SNEGSKA (reference sequence). The CDR3 DNA, read in part, is TGCAGTGCTAGCGGTGGGCAATTCCTCCCAGATACG. As protein: CSASGGQFLPDT. From start to end, the CDR3 is CSASGGQFLPDTQYF.

Note on this clone: The sequenced fragment ends 3 residues before the CDR3 boundary, so the rest is inferred from the germline J gene. The chain carries TRBV18 and TRBJ1-1; D is unresolved. This CDR3 is 13 amino acids long. Germline assignment: CDR1 KGHSH and CDR2 LQKENI. The CDR3 here is CASSEVAGNEAFF. CDR3 bases read: TGTGCCAGCTCAGAAGTGGCGGGCAACGAA. The complete variable domain, with remaining parts taken from reference TRBV18 and TRBJ1-1, reads NAGVMQNPRHLVRRRGQEARLRCSPMKGHSHVYWYRQLPEEGLKFMVYLQKENIIDESGMPKERFSAEFPKEGPSILRIQQVVRGDSAAYFCASSEVAGNEAFFGQGTRLTVV.